Listed below are T cell receptor beta chains from one sample, sequenced in a study of blood T cell repertoires in COVID-19. Sequencing was performed with immunoSEQ multiplex PCR; in TCRdb, only in-frame clones are kept and a portion is missing. Among 250,000 to 300,000 clones, about 86% were seen once, and the ten largest hold almost 2%. Sequencing was done on a sample of peripheral blood. These receptors were taken from a man aged 25-40 years with active or convalescent COVID-19. Each CDR3 is given with its conserved first and last residue. A D gene is named only where the DNA matches it firmly.

j_gene: TRBJ2-5; d_gene: .; v_gene: TRBV27; CDR3nt: TGTGCCAGCAGTTTATCTTTTCGGGGGGCTCAAGAGACCCAGTACTTC; CDR3aa: CASSLSFRGAQETQYF
j_gene: TRBJ2-1; d_gene: TRBD2; v_gene: TRBV7-9; CDR3nt: TGTGCCAGCAGCTTTGGGGAGGGAAACAATGAGCAGTTCTTC; CDR3aa: CASSFGEGNNEQFF
j_gene: TRBJ1-2; d_gene: TRBD1; v_gene: TRBV5-8; CDR3nt: TGTGCCAGCAGCTTGGAGGACAGGGTCGGTGGCTACACCTTC; CDR3aa: CASSLEDRVGGYTF
j_gene: TRBJ1-1; d_gene: .; v_gene: TRBV12-3/TRBV12-4; CDR3nt: TGTGCCAGCGACAGGAGCCTGAACACTGAAGCTTTCTTT; CDR3aa: CASDRSLNTEAFF
j_gene: TRBJ2-7; d_gene: .; v_gene: TRBV5-5; CDR3nt: TGTGCCAGCAGCTTGGATCTCTACGAGCAGTACTTC; CDR3aa: CASSLDLYEQYF
j_gene: TRBJ1-6; d_gene: .; v_gene: TRBV2; CDR3nt: TGTGCCAGCAGTGGTCAGGGCAATTCACCCCTCCACTTT; CDR3aa: CASSGQGNSPLHF
j_gene: TRBJ1-2; d_gene: .; v_gene: TRBV5-1; CDR3nt: TGCGCCAGCAGCTTGGCGGTGGAGGGTGGCTACACCTTC; CDR3aa: CASSLAVEGGYTF
j_gene: TRBJ2-7; d_gene: TRBD1; v_gene: TRBV5-5; CDR3nt: TGTGCCAGCAGCTGGACAGGGGCGGGGGAGCAGTACTTC; CDR3aa: CASSWTGAGEQYF
j_gene: TRBJ2-7; d_gene: .; v_gene: TRBV19; CDR3nt: TGTGCCAGTAGTATGACACGAGGAGGCGAGCAGTACTTC; CDR3aa: CASSMTRGGEQYF
j_gene: TRBJ1-6; d_gene: TRBD1; v_gene: TRBV27; CDR3nt: TGTGCCAGCAGTACGACAGGGATTATTTCACCCCTCCACTTT; CDR3aa: CASSTTGIISPLHF
j_gene: TRBJ1-1; d_gene: .; v_gene: TRBV7-8; CDR3nt: TGTGCCAGCAGCTTAGACAAGAGGATTCCTTCGGGCACTGAAGCTTTCTTT; CDR3aa: CASSLDKRIPSGTEAFF
j_gene: TRBJ2-2; d_gene: .; v_gene: TRBV7-9; CDR3nt: TGTGCCAGCAGCTCTGTGTGGAACACCGGGGAGCTGTTTTTT; CDR3aa: CASSSVWNTGELFF
j_gene: TRBJ2-7; d_gene: TRBD1; v_gene: TRBV5-6; CDR3nt: TGTGCCAGCAGCCCCGGGACAGGGGGCAGCGAGCAGTACTTC; CDR3aa: CASSPGTGGSEQYF
j_gene: TRBJ2-7; d_gene: TRBD1; v_gene: TRBV27; CDR3nt: TGTGCCAGCAGTTTTGGACAGGAGTCTAGCTCCTACGAGCAGTACTTC; CDR3aa: CASSFGQESSSYEQYF
j_gene: TRBJ1-2; d_gene: .; v_gene: TRBV23-1; CDR3nt: TGCGCCAGCAGTCATCGACAGGACAACTATGGCTACACCTTC; CDR3aa: CASSHRQDNYGYTF
j_gene: TRBJ1-6; d_gene: TRBD1; v_gene: TRBV4-2; CDR3nt: TGTGCCAGCAGCCAAGGACAGGGTAATAATTCACCCCTCCACTTT; CDR3aa: CASSQGQGNNSPLHF
j_gene: TRBJ1-4; d_gene: .; v_gene: TRBV5-1; CDR3nt: TGCGCCAGCAGCTTGGAAATCTTCGGGAATGAAAAACTGTTTTTT; CDR3aa: CASSLEIFGNEKLFF
j_gene: TRBJ2-3; d_gene: .; v_gene: TRBV6-6; CDR3nt: TGTGCCAGTACAGGTAACTGGCGCGACACAGATACGCAGTATTTT; CDR3aa: CASTGNWRDTDTQYF